Listed here is a single T cell receptor beta chain. Its antigen is still unknown. The data originate from a study of radiotherapy plus CTLA-4 blockade in lung cancer. The overall study: With 31% of patients having disease control, objective responses were seen in about 19%.

The V and J ends lost 5 bases and 2 bases respectively, with 11 bases between them. Germline assignment: CDR1 SGHTA and CDR2 FQGNSA. The length of the CDR3 is 14 residues. Regarding the study as a whole: Radiotherapy with ipilimumab was followed by blood expansion of tumor-derived clones.

Only in-frame clones appear in the TCRdb table, and some are missing; sequencing was by immunoSEQ multiplex PCR. The sample has tens of thousands of clones, roughly three quarters seen once. The chain joins TRBV7-2 to TRBJ2-3, with a weak D call TRBD2 (5 bases). The clonotype comes from a human donor with non-small cell lung cancer who had stable disease on radiotherapy plus ipilimumab. The sequencing used peripheral blood, collected from a patient treated with radiotherapy plus ipilimumab. The CDR3 nucleotides read TGTGCCAGCAGCCCCACTAGAGACACAGATACGCAGTATTTT. Translating it yields CASSPTRDTDTQYF. The full variable domain, rest sourced from reference TRBV7-2 and TRBJ2-3, is GAGVSQSPSNKVTEKGKDVELRCDPISGHTALYWYRQSLGQGLEFLIYFQGNSAPDKSGLPSDRFSAERTGGSVSTLTIQRTQQEDSAVYLCASSPTRDTDTQYFGPGTRLTVL.